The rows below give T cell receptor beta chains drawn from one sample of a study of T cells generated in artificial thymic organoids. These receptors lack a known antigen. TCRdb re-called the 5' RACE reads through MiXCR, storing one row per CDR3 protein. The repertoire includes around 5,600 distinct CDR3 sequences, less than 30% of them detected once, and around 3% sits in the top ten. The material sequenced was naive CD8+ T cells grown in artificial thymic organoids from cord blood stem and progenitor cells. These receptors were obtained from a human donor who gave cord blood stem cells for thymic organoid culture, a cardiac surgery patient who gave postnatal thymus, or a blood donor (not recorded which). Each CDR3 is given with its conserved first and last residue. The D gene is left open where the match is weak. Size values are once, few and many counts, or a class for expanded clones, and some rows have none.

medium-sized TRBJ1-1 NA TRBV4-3 TGCGCCAGCAGCCAAGATGAACGGAACACTGAAGCTTTCTTT CASSQDERNTEAFF
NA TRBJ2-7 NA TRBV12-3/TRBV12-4 TGTGCCAGCAGTTTCGGGACTGCCGGAACCTACGAGCAGTACTTC CASSFGTAGTYEQYF
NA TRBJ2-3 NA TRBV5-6 TGTGCCAGCAGTCGACAGGCCCCAGATACGCAGTATTTT CASSRQAPDTQYF
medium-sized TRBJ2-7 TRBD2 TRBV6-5 TGTGCCAGCAGTTACTCCGGGGCGGGAGCCACCTACGAGCAGTACTTC CASSYSGAGATYEQYF
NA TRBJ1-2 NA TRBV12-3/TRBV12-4 TGTGCCAGCAGCCCATTCCCCAGGGAAGGCTACACCTTC CASSPFPREGYTF
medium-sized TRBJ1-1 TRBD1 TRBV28 TGTGCCAGCAGTGCGGGACAGGACACTGAAGCTTTCTTT CASSAGQDTEAFF
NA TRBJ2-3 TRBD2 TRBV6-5 TGTGCCAGCAGACGAGCGGGGTGTAGCACAGATACGCAGTATTTT CASRRAGCSTDTQYF
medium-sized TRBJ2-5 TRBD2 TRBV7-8 TGTGCCAGCAGCTTGGGCGGGAGGACGGAGACCCAGTACTTC CASSLGGRTETQYF
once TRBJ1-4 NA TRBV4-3 TGCGCCAGCAGCCAAGAAGGACAGCCTAATGAAAAACTGTTTTTT CASSQEGQPNEKLFF
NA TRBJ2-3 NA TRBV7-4 TGTGCCAGCAGCTTACGACGGGAGACAGGGCGTGAAGATACGCAGTATTTT CASSLRRETGREDTQYF
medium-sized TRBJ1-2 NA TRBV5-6 TGTGCCAGCCGGAGGCGGGGAGCCTATGGCTACACCTTC CASRRRGAYGYTF
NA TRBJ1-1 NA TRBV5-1 TGCGCCAGCAGCTTGAACAGGTGGAACACTGAAGCTTTCTTT CASSLNRWNTEAFF
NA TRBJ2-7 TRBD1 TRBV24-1 TGTGCCACCAGTGATACAGGGGGGAACGAGCAGTACTTC CATSDTGGNEQYF
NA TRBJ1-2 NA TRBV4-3 TGCGCCAGCAGCCCAAAGAAGGCCTATGGCTACACCTTC CASSPKKAYGYTF
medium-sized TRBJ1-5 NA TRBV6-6 TGTGCCAGCAGTTATCCGGGGCAGCCCCAGCATTTT CASSYPGQPQHF
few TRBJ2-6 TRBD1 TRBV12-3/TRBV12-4 TGTGCCAGCAGCGTTGCCAGGGGGACTGGGGCCAACGTCCTGACTTTC CASSVARGTGANVLTF
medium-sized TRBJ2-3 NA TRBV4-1 TGCGCCAGCAGCCAAGAAGGAGGGGGCACAGATACGCAGTATTTT CASSQEGGGTDTQYF
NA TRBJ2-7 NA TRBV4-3 TGCGCCAGCAGCCGGCACGGGGTAAGAACGGGCTACGAGCAGTACTTC CASSRHGVRTGYEQYF
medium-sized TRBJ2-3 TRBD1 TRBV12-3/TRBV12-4 TGTGCCAGCAGTGACAGGGCCACAGATACGCAGTATTTT CASSDRATDTQYF
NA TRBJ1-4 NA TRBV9 TGCGCCAGCAGCGTAGCCGGGGACAATGAAAAACTGTTTTTT CASSVAGDNEKLFF
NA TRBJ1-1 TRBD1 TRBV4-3 TGCGCCAGCAGCCAAGATCCCGGCCCACGTCGACAGGGAGACACTGAAGCTTTCTTT CASSQDPGPRRQGDTEAFF
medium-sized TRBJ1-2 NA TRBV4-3 TGCGCCAGCAGCGAGCACATTTATAGGCAGGGCTATGGCTACACCTTC CASSEHIYRQGYGYTF
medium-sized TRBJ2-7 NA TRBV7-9 TGTGCCAGCAGCTTAGGGGAGGTGCTGGCCTACGAGCAGTACTTC CASSLGEVLAYEQYF
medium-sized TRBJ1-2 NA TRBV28 TGTGCCAGCACCCTAGGATTTAGAGCTAACTATGGCTACACCTTC CASTLGFRANYGYTF
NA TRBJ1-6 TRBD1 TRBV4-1 TGCGCCAGCAGCCAGACAGGGAGGGGTAATTCACCCCTCCACTTT CASSQTGRGNSPLHF
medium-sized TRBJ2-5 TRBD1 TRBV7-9 TGTGCCAGCAGCCATGACAGGGCACGAGAGACCCAGTACTTC CASSHDRARETQYF
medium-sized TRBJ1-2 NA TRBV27 TGTGCCAGCAGTCTCGTCCACCGGTGCCTCTATGGCTACACCTTC CASSLVHRCLYGYTF
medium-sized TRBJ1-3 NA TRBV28 TGTGCCAGCAGTTTAAGCTGCTCTGGAAACACCATATATTTT CASSLSCSGNTIYF